This is a list of T cell receptor beta chains from one sample in a study of T cell changes during pregnancy in multiple sclerosis. Using immunoSEQ multiplex PCR, the repertoire was profiled, and TCRdb retains in-frame clones only, with some absent. This sample has roughly 46,000 clones; 90% to 95% occur once, and the top ten carry roughly 3.7%. Sequenced here: CD8+ T cells from peripheral blood mononuclear cells, sampled after pregnancy. Receptors originate from a female donor with multiple sclerosis, enrolled in a pregnancy study. Both conserved end residues are part of each CDR3. The D gene is left open where the match is weak. Only part of the rows carry a size: once, few, many, or a class if the clone is expanded.

clone_size j_call v_call d_call cdr3_aa cdr3_nt
- TRBJ2-7 TRBV14 TRBD1 CASSQERQGAEDYEQYF TGTGCCAGCAGCCAAGAAAGACAGGGGGCAGAGGACTACGAGCAGTACTTC
- TRBJ2-1 TRBV27 - CASSLGGANNEQFF TGTGCCAGCAGTTTAGGAGGGGCGAACAATGAGCAGTTCTTC
- TRBJ1-2 TRBV5-1 TRBD1 CASSSIRQGWGYGYTF TGCGCCAGCAGCTCCATCCGACAGGGTTGGGGCTATGGCTACACCTTC
once TRBJ1-5 TRBV6-5 - CASSLSGVQPQHF TGTGCCAGCAGCCTGTCGGGGGTTCAGCCCCAGCATTTT
- TRBJ2-7 TRBV27 TRBD2 CASSFGLAGAGYEQYF TGTGCCAGCAGTTTCGGACTAGCGGGAGCGGGCTACGAGCAGTACTTC
- TRBJ1-1 TRBV7-9 TRBD1 CASSNGGQGDTEAFF TGTGCCAGCAGCAACGGGGGACAGGGGGACACTGAAGCTTTCTTT
- TRBJ2-2 TRBV15 - CATSGEGGTGELFF TGTGCCACCAGCGGTGAGGGGGGGACCGGGGAGCTGTTTTTT
few TRBJ2-7 TRBV28 - CASSFTRGAYEQYF TGTGCCAGCAGTTTTACCAGGGGGGCCTACGAGCAGTACTTC
- TRBJ2-2 TRBV2 TRBD1 CASSGTGETGELFF TGTGCCAGCAGTGGGACAGGGGAGACCGGGGAGCTGTTTTTT
- TRBJ2-2 TRBV4-3 TRBD1 CASSPGTGNTGELFF TGCGCCAGCAGCCCCGGGACAGGGAACACCGGGGAGCTGTTTTTT
once TRBJ2-7 TRBV27 TRBD2 CASSLGAGGGREQYF TGTGCCAGCAGTTTAGGGGCGGGAGGGGGTCGCGAGCAGTACTTC
- TRBJ2-1 TRBV7-2 - CASSVLQGTNNEQFF TGTGCCAGCAGCGTCTTGCAGGGAACCAACAATGAGCAGTTCTTC
- TRBJ1-2 TRBV2 - CARYNRVFGYGYTF TGTGCCAGGTATAACAGGGTTTTCGGCTATGGCTACACCTTC
- TRBJ2-4 TRBV28 TRBD2 CASRRRREGGLKNIQYF TGTGCCAGCAGGCGTCGGCGGGAGGGGGGCTTAAAAAACATTCAGTACTTC
- TRBJ1-4 TRBV4-1 - CASSQDGGGGRNEKLFF TGCGCCAGCAGCCAAGATGGGGGGGGCGGGCGTAATGAAAAACTGTTTTTT
- TRBJ1-1 TRBV10-3 - CAISTDPDRNTEAFF TGTGCCATCAGTACCGACCCGGACAGGAACACTGAAGCTTTCTTT
- TRBJ2-1 TRBV29-1 TRBD2 CSGLAGGSSNEQFF TGCAGCGGTCTAGCGGGAGGGAGTTCGAATGAGCAGTTCTTC
- TRBJ2-3 TRBV27 TRBD1 CASRLRQGRTDTQYF TGTGCCAGCAGACTTCGACAGGGCCGCACAGATACGCAGTATTTT
- TRBJ2-3 TRBV6-5 TRBD2 CASRPTSGTDTQYF TGTGCCAGCAGACCGACTAGCGGGACAGATACGCAGTATTTT
- TRBJ2-7 TRBV28 - CASRTAAYEQYF TGTGCCAGTAGGACAGCGGCCTACGAGCAGTACTTC
- TRBJ2-7 TRBV5-4 TRBD2 CASSWGGLAGVAYEQYF TGTGCCAGCAGCTGGGGGGGACTAGCGGGCGTAGCCTACGAGCAGTACTTC
- TRBJ2-1 TRBV27 TRBD1 CASSPGTGAYNEQFF TGTGCCAGCAGCCCTGGGACAGGGGCCTACAATGAGCAGTTCTTC
few TRBJ1-6 TRBV2 - CASSGAVGINSPLHF TGTGCCAGCAGTGGGGCAGTCGGGATTAATTCACCCCTCCACTTT
- TRBJ2-1 TRBV27 TRBD1 CASSFLPGQGEQFF TGTGCCAGCAGTTTCCTCCCCGGACAGGGGGAGCAGTTCTTC
- TRBJ1-1 TRBV29-1 TRBD1 CSAPGTGGTEAFF TGCAGCGCTCCCGGGACAGGGGGCACTGAAGCTTTCTTT
- TRBJ2-7 TRBV28 TRBD1 CASSSTGVPYEQYF TGTGCCAGCAGTTCGACAGGGGTCCCCTACGAGCAGTACTTC
- TRBJ2-1 TRBV7-9 TRBD1 CASSLPGQGMNEQFF TGTGCCAGCAGCTTACCGGGACAGGGTATGAATGAGCAGTTCTTC
- TRBJ2-7 TRBV7-9 TRBD1 CASSVGQGPYEQYF TGTGCCAGCAGCGTGGGACAGGGTCCCTACGAGCAGTACTTC
- TRBJ2-1 TRBV13 TRBD1 CASSSTGTGFTEQFF TGTGCCAGCAGCTCGACCGGGACAGGGTTCACTGAGCAGTTCTTC